One and the same sample provided the 8 T cell receptor beta chains below, sequenced in a study of blood T cell repertoires in COVID-19. The assay was immunoSEQ multiplex PCR, and TCRdb's table has in-frame clones only and misses some. This sample has tens of thousands of clones, with 88% found just once. Material for sequencing was peripheral blood. The source of these receptors is a man between 45 and 60 years old with active COVID-19.

This chain uses TRBV9 with TRBJ1-2; unclear D gene. The ends were cut back, 4 bases at V and 3 bases at J, with 19 bases in the middle. This CDR3 has 16 residues. Germline V gives CDR1 SGDLS, CDR2 YYNGEE. The CDR3 DNA is TGTGCCAGCAGCTTATTGGAGTCCTCTCTCTACTATGGCTACACCTTC. Translating it yields CASSLLESSLYYGYTF.

The chain is built from TRBV7-3 and TRBJ2-3, with D possibly matching TRBD1 (6 bases). Germline lookup yields CDR1 SGHTA and CDR2 FQGTGA. CDR3 length: 13 amino acids. V lost 5 bases and J 6 bases, leaving 12 bases between the germline ends. For the CDR3, the DNA is TGTGCCAGCAGCCCCGAAAGGGGGGATACGCAGTATTTT. Its translation: CASSPERGDTQYF.

This clone was observed a handful of times. This sequence joins TRBV7-9 and TRBJ2-3; 7 nucleotides match TRBD2. Germline V gives CDR1 SEHNR, CDR2 FQNEAQ (reference sequence). The CDR3 is 16 residues long. V was pared by 2 bases and J by 3 bases, with 8 bases of the junction left unmatched. CDR3 sequence reads: CASSLPFREGTDTQYF. CDR3 nucleotides: TGTGCCAGCAGCTTACCATTCAGGGAGGGTACAGATACGCAGTATTTT.

The chain employs TRBV5-5 and TRBJ2-7; D remains unclear. CDR1 is SGHKS and CDR2 is YYEKEE in the germline V gene (reference sequence). The ends were cut back, 0 bases at V and 2 bases at J, with 12 bases in the middle. The CDR3 loop spans 15 amino acids. The CDR3 protein is CASSLAAGRPYEQYF. CDR3 in DNA: TGTGCCAGCAGCTTGGCGGCAGGAAGACCCTACGAGCAGTACTTC.

V usage is TRBV11-3 and J usage is TRBJ1-1, with unresolved D. CDR1 and CDR2 from the germline V gene are SGHNT and YENEEA. Between the trimmed V and J ends, which lost 3 bases and 4 bases, there was a span of 9 bases. This CDR3 is 13 amino acids long. The CDR3 region has the DNA TGTGCCAGCAGCTTGGGCGAAGCCACTGAAGCTTTCTTT. Residues: CASSLGEATEAFF.

The chain combines TRBV4-3 with TRBJ1-4; 7 positions agree with TRBD1. The CDR3 extends over 15 amino acids. V was clipped by 1 base and J by 7 bases; unmatched bases: 6. From germline, CDR1 is LGHNA and CDR2 YSLEER. The DNA of the CDR3 is TGCGCCAGCAGCCAAGGCGACAGGGATAGTGAAAAACTGTTTTTT. Translated, it gives CASSQGDRDSEKLFF.

This chain uses TRBV6-4 with TRBJ1-6; 8 nucleotides align to TRBD1. The V gene's germline CDR1 is MRHNA and CDR2 SNTAGT. This CDR3 is 14 amino acids long. Germline trimming cut 8 bases from V and 9 bases from J; bases unmatched to any gene: 9. Here the CDR3 DNA reads TGTGCCAGCTCACAGGACAGGGCGAGTTCACCCCTCCACTTT. Translation: CASSQDRASSPLHF.

Relative to its sample, this clone is medium-sized. As DNA, the CDR3 is TGTGCCAGCAGTTACGACAGGGAGAAGGGAAACACCATATATTTT. Encoded protein: CASSYDREKGNTIYF. J is TRBJ1-3 and V is TRBV6-5; 7 bases line up with TRBD1. CDR1 is MNHEY and CDR2 is SVGAGI in the germline V gene. The V and J ends lost 2 bases and 4 bases, in that order; junction bases with no gene match: 5. The CDR3 runs to 15 residues.